The sequence of this T cell receptor beta chain was determined in a study of T cells in Graves' hyperthyroidism and ophthalmopathy. The diagnoses drew upon clinical symptoms, serum thyroxine and TRAb, thyroid ultrasound and orbital computed tomography. This clonotype has ten or more counts. Amplified TCR beta CDR3 regions came from RNA transcripts. First-round RT-PCR of the TCR CDR3 relied on the HTBI primer set. TCRdb re-called the multiplex PCR reads with MiXCR, one entry per CDR3 protein. The table has under 500,000 distinct CDR3 sequences, roughly an eighth seen once. CDR3 length: 14 residues. V lost 6 bases to trimming and J lost 7 bases, with 13 bases between them.

The source material was blood. This clonotype was sampled from a man aged 45 to 65 with Graves' ophthalmopathy. V and J are TRBV12-3 or TRBV12-4 and TRBJ1-6; possible D gene TRBD1, 5 bases. As DNA, the CDR3 is TGTGCCAGCAGCCCGACCAACAGGAATTCACCCCTCCACTTT. Residues: CASSPTNRNSPLHF.